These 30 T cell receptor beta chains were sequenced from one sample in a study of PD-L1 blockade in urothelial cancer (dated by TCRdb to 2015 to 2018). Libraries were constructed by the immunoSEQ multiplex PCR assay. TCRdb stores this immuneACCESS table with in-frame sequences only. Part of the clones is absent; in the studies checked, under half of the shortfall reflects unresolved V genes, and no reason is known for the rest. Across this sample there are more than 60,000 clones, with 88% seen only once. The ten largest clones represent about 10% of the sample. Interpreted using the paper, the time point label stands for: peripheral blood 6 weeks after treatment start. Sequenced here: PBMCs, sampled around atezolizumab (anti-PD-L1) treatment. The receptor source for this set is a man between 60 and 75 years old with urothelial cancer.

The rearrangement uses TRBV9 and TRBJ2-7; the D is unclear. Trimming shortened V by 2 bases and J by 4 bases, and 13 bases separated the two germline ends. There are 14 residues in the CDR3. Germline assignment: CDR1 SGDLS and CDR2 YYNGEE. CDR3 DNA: TGTGCCAGCAGCGTTAGCTACATACGATACGAGCAGTACTTC. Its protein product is CASSVSYIRYEQYF. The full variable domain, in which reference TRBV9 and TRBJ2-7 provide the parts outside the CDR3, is DSGVTQTPKHLITATGQRVTLRCSPRSGDLSVYWYQQSLDQGLQFLIQYYNGEERAKGNILERFSAQQFPDLHSELNLSSLELGDSALYFCASSVSYIRYEQYFGPGTRLTVT.

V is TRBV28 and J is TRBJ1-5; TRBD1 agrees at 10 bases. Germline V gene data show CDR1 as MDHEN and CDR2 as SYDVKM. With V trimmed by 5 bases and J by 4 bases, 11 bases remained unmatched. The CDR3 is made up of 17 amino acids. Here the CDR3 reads CASSLPTPDRGNQPQHF. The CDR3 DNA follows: TGTGCCAGCAGTCTACCAACCCCGGACAGGGGGAATCAGCCCCAGCATTTT. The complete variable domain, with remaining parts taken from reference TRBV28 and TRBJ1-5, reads DVKVTQSSRYLVKRTGEKVFLECVQDMDHENMFWYRQDPGLGLRLIYFSYDVKMKEKGDIPEGYSVSREKKERFSLILESASTNQTSMYLCASSLPTPDRGNQPQHFGDGTRLSIL.

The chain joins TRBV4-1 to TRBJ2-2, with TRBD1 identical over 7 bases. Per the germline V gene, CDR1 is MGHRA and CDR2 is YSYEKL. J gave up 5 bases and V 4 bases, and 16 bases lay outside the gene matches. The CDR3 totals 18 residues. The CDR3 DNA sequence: TGCGCCAGCAGCCTCCGGGGCGATGAGGGGGCCGGGACCGGGGAGCTGTTTTTT. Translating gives CASSLRGDEGAGTGELFF.

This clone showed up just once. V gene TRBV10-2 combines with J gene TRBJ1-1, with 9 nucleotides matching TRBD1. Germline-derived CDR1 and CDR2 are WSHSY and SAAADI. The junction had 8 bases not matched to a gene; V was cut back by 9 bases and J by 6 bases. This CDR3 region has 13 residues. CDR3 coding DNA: TGCGCCAGTTGGACAGGGGCTAGCTCTGAAGCTTTCTTT. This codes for CASWTGASSEAFF.

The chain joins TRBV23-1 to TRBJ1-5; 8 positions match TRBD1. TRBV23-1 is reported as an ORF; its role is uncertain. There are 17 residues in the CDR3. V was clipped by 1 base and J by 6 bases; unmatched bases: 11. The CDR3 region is CASSQFLPTGGAQPQHF. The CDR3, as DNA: TGCGCCAGCAGTCAATTCCTCCCCACAGGGGGAGCTCAGCCCCAGCATTTT.

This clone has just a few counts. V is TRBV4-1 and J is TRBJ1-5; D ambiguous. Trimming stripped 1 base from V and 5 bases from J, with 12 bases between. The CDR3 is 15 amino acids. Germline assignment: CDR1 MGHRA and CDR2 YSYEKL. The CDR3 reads CASSQAGGNYQPQHF. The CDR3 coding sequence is TGCGCCAGCAGCCAAGCTGGAGGGAACTATCAGCCCCAGCATTTT.

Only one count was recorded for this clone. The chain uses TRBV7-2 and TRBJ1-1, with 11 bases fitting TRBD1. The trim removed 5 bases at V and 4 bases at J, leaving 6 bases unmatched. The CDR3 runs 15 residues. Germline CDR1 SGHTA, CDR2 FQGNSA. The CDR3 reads CASSQRTGGFTEAFF. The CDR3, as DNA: TGTGCCAGCAGCCAACGGACAGGGGGCTTCACTGAAGCTTTCTTT. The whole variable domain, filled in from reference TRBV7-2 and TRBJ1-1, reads GAGVSQSPSNKVTEKGKDVELRCDPISGHTALYWYRQSLGQGLEFLIYFQGNSAPDKSGLPSDRFSAERTGGSVSTLTIQRTQQEDSAVYLCASSQRTGGFTEAFFGQGTRLTVV.

Here the CDR3 reads CASSFGLAGMETQYF. The CDR3 DNA reads as TGTGCCAGCAGCTTCGGACTAGCGGGGATGGAGACCCAGTACTTC. The rearrangement joins TRBV7-3 to TRBJ2-5; TRBD2 agrees at 12 bases. The length of the CDR3 is 15 residues. Per the germline V gene, CDR1 is SGHTA and CDR2 is FQGTGA. The J segment lost 5 bases and the V segment lost 3 bases, leaving 4 bases of the junction unmatched. The whole variable domain, remainder taken from reference TRBV7-3 and TRBJ2-5, is GAGVSQTPSNKVTEKGKYVELRCDPISGHTALYWYRQSLGQGPEFLIYFQGTGAADDSGLPNDRFFAVRPEGSVSTLKIQRTERGDSAVYLCASSFGLAGMETQYFGPGTRLLVL.

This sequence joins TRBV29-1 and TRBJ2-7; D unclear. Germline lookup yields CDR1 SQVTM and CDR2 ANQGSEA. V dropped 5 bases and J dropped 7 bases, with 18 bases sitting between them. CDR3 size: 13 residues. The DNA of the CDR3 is TGCAGCGTTTCATACAGCTCTCCTGGGGAGCAGTACTTC. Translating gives CSVSYSSPGEQYF.

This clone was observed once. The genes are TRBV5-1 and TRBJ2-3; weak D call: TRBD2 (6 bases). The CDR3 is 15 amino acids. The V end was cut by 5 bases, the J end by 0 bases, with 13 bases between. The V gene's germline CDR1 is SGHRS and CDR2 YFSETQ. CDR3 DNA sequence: TGCGCCAGCAGGGGCGGGGAATTAAGCACAGATACGCAGTATTTT. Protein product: CASRGGELSTDTQYF.

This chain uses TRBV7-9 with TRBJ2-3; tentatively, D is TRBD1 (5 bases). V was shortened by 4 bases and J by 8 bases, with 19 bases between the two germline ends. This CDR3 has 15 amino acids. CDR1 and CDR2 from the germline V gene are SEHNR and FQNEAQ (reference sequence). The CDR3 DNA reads TGTGCCAGCAGCTCCCACAGCCAGGGAAGGGTTACGCAGTATTTT. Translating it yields CASSSHSQGRVTQYF.

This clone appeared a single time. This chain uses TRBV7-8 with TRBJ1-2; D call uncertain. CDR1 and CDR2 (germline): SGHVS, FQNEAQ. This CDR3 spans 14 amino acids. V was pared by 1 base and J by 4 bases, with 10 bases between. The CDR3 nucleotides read TGTGCCAGCAGCTTAGAACGTCAGGTCTATGGCTACACCTTC. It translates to CASSLERQVYGYTF.

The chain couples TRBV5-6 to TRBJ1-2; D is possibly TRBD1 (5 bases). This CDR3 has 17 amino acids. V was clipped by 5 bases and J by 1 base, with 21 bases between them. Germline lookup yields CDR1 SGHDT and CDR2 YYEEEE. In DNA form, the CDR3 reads TGTGCCAGCAGTTTAGGGCCGGGGGGGAATTATAACTATGGCTACACCTTC. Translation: CASSLGPGGNYNYGYTF.

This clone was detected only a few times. CDR3 sequence (DNA): TGTGCCAGCAGTCGTCTAGCGGGGGCCAATGAGCAGTTCTTC. It translates to CASSRLAGANEQFF. The genes are TRBV6-6 and TRBJ2-1; 10 bases map to TRBD2. V shed 5 bases, J shed 6 bases, and the junction held 4 bases outside the gene matches. The CDR3 contains 14 residues. Looked up from germline, CDR1 is MNHNY and CDR2 is SVGAGI (reference sequence).

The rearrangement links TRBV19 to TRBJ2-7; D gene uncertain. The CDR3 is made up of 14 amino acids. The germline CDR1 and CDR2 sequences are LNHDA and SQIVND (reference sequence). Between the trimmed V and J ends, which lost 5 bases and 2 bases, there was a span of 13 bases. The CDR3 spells CASSPRQSTYEQYF. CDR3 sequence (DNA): TGTGCCAGTAGTCCCAGGCAATCTACCTACGAGCAGTACTTC.

The CDR3 DNA reads as TGCGCCAGCAGCCAAGAGGCCGCTAGGGAAAAACTGTTTTTT. This gives the protein CASSQEAAREKLFF. This chain uses TRBV4-3 with TRBJ1-4; no reliable D call. Trimming cost V 0 bases and J 8 bases, with 10 bases left between them. CDR3 size: 14 residues. CDR1 is LGHNA, CDR2 YSLEER, per germline.

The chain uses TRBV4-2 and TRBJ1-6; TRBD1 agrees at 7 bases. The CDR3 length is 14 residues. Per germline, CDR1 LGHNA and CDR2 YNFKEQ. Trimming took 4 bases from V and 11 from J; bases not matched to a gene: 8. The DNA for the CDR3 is TGTGCCAGCAGCCGTGACACAGGGGAGCCACCCCTCCACTTT. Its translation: CASSRDTGEPPLHF.

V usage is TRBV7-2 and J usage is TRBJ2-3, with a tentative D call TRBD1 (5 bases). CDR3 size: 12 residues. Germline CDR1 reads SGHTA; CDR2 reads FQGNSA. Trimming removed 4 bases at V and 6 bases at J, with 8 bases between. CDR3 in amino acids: CASSSPGDTQYF. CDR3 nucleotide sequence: TGTGCCAGCAGCTCCCCAGGGGATACGCAGTATTTT.

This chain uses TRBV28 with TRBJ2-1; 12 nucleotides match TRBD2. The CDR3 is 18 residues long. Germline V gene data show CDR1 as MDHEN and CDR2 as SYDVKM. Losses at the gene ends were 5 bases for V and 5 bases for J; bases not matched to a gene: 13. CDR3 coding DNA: TGTGCCAGCAGTCCGGACTTGTGGACTAGCGGGATTAACAATGAGCAGTTCTTC. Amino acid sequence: CASSPDLWTSGINNEQFF.

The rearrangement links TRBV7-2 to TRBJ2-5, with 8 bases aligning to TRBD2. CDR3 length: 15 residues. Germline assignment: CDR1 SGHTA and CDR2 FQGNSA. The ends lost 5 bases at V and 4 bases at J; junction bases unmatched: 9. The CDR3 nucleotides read TGTGCCAGCAGCCGGGACGGGGGGGTTGGAGAGACCCAGTACTTC. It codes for CASSRDGGVGETQYF.

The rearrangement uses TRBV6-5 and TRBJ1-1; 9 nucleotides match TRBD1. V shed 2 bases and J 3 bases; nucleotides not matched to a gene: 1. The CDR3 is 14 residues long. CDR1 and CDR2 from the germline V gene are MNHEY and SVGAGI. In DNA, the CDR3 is TGTGCCAGCAGTTACGGGGACAGGGACACTGAAGCTTTCTTT. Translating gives CASSYGDRDTEAFF.

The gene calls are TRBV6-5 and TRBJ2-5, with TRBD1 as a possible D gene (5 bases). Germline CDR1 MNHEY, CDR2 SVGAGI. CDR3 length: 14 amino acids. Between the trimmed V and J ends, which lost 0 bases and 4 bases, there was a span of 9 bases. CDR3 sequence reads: CASSYSRTGETQYF. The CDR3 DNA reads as TGTGCCAGCAGTTACTCGAGAACAGGAGAGACCCAGTACTTC.

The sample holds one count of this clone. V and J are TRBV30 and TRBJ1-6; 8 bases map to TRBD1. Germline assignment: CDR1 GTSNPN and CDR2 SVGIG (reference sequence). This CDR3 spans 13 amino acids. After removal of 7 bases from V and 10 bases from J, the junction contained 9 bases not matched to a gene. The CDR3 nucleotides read TGTGCCTTGGACAGGGCCACCGGGTCACCCCTCCACTTT. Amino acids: CALDRATGSPLHF.

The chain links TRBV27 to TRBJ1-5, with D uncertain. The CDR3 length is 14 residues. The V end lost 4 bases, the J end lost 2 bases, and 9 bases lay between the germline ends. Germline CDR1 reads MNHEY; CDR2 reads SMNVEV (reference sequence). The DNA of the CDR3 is TGTGCCAGCAGTTCGAACGGTGGCAATCAGCCCCAGCATTTT. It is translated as CASSSNGGNQPQHF.

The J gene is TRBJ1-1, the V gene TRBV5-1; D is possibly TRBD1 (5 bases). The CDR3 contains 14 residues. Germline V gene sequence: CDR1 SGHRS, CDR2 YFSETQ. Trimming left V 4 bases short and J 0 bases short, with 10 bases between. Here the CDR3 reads CASSQGTLNTEAFF. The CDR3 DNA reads TGCGCCAGCAGCCAAGGGACTTTGAACACTGAAGCTTTCTTT.

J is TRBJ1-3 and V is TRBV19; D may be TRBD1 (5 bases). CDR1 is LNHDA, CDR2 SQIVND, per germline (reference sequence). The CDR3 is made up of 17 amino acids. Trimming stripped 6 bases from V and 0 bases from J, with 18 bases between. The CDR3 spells CASRGGTDGISGNTIYF. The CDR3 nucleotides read TGTGCCAGTAGGGGCGGGACGGACGGGATCTCTGGAAACACCATATATTTT.

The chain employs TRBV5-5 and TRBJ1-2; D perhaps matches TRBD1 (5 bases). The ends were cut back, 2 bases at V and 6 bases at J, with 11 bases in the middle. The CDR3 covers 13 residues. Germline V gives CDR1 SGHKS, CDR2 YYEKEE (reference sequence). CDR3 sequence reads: CASSFRAGDGYTF. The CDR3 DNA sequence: TGTGCCAGCAGCTTCAGGGCGGGGGATGGCTACACCTTC.

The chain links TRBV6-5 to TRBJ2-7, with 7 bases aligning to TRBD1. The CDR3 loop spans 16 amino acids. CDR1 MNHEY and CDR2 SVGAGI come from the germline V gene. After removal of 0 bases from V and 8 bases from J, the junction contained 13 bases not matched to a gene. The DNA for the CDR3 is TGTGCCAGCAGTTACTCCTCCGGGACAGCTGCCTATCAGCAGTACTTC. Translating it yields CASSYSSGTAAYQQYF.

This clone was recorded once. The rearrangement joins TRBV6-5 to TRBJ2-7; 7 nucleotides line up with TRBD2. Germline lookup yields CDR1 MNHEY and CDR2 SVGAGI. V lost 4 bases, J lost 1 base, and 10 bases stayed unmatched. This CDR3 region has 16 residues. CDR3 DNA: TGTGCCAGCAGTTCCCTCACGGGGAGGGTTTCCTACGAGCAGTACTTC. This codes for CASSSLTGRVSYEQYF.

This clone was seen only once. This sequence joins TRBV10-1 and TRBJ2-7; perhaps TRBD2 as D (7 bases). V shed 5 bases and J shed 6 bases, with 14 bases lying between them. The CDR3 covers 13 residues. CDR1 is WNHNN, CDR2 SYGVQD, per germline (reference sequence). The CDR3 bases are TGCGCCAGCAGTCACGGGGGGCTTTTCGAGCAGTACTTC. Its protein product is CASSHGGLFEQYF.